The TCR beta chain under discussion was sequenced for a study of blood T cell repertoires in COVID-19. On the study more broadly: COVID-19 samples, acute and convalescent, were from the United States, Italy and Spain. Nucleic acid was either cDNA or gDNA, and it came from T cells, B-cell-depleted T cells, or PBMCs.

This clone was seen a few times. Other nucleotide sequences from this sample produce the same CDR3. CDR1 and CDR2 (germline): SGHRS, YFSETQ. Between the trimmed V and J ends, which lost 2 bases and 3 bases, there was a span of 8 bases. This CDR3 spans 14 amino acids. Generated by immunoSEQ multiplex PCR, the TCRdb table keeps only in-frame clones and is missing some. Altogether about 110,000 clones are present, around 90% being singletons, with the ten largest covering less than 1.5%. The specimen was peripheral blood. The sequence derives from a young woman with acute or convalescent COVID-19. This sequence joins TRBV5-1 and TRBJ1-4, with D perhaps matching TRBD1 (5 bases). The DNA of the CDR3 is TGCGCCAGCAGCTTCGGGGGGTCTAATGAAAAACTGTTTTTT. Its protein is CASSFGGSNEKLFF.